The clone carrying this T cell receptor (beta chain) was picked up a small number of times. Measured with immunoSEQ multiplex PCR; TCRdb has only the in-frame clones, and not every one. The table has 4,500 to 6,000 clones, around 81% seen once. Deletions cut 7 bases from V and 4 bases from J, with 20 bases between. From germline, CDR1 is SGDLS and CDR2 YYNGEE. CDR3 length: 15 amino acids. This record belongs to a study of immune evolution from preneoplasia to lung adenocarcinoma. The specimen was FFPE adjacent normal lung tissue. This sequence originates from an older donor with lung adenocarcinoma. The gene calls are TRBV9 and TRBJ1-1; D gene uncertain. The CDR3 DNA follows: TGTGCCAGCGGACCAAGGTCAGGTGGGGTCACTGAAGCTTTCTTT. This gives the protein CASGPRSGGVTEAFF.